This TCR beta chain was documented in a study of shared clonotypes between healthy human individuals. Study-level information: A few men and a couple of women, aged 18 to 49, were donors.

It was across several immunoSEQ plates that each subset's genomic DNA was evenly split. Replicate PCRs for sorted subsets used roughly 200 ng DNA; this equaled about 30,000 T cell genomes. The protocol was immunoSEQ multiplex PCR, while the TCRdb copy is restricted to in-frame clones and leaves out a portion. The table lists about 2.2 million clones, about 92% of them singletons, with more than 1.5% in the top ten. The CDR3 consists of 18 residues. Germline V gives CDR1 LNHDA, CDR2 SQIVND (reference sequence). V was pared by 5 bases and J by 4 bases, with 23 bases between. The naive CD8 subset, CD45RO-negative cells positively selected for CCR7, excluded terminally differentiated effector memory CD45RA+ cells.

This receptor was taken from a man aged 18 to 29 in good health. Some clones in this sample may be carry-over from other donors' samples. The sequenced material came from naive CD8+ T cells from PBMCs. The chain links TRBV19 to TRBJ1-4, with no clear D. CDR3 sequence (DNA): TGTGCCAGTAGTCTCCGGGCGCGTACTTCCCCGTTTAATGAAAAACTGTTTTTT. This codes for CASSLRARTSPFNEKLFF.